This TCR beta chain was documented in a study of blood T cell repertoires in COVID-19. Overall study: Italy, Spain and the United States were the sources of the convalescent and acute COVID-19 samples.

Authors' data handling: Amplifying reference gene primers gave estimates of nucleated cell counts. Sequenced by immunoSEQ multiplex PCR; TCRdb stores in-frame clones only, minus some. That table furnishes V, J and clone size, whereas the DNA furnished D and trimming. The sample has nearly 250,000 clones, roughly 86% seen once. Categorization into cohorts depended on clinical history that participants reported. What the recovered Cohort 3 donors had was two negative PCRs, clearance, or symptom resolution. The receptor was isolated from a woman in her forties or fifties who had recovered from COVID-19. The sample comprised PBMCs or T cells enriched from blood (not recorded which).

The CDR3 coding sequence is TGTGCCAGCAGCTCCGACAGGGCCCAAGAGACCCAGTACTTC. It codes for CASSSDRAQETQYF. The chain has TRBV7-9 and TRBJ2-5; 7 bases line up with TRBD1. Germline CDR1 reads SEHNR; CDR2 reads FQNEAQ (reference sequence). CDR3 size: 14 residues. V dropped 4 bases and J dropped 1; count of bases not matched to a gene: 3. Looking up the rest from reference TRBV7-9 and TRBJ2-5 gives the full variable domain: DTGVSQNPRHKITKRGQNVTFRCDPISEHNRLYWYRQTLGQGPEFLTYFQNEAQLEKSRLLSDRFSAERPKGSFSTLEIQRTEQGDSAMYLCASSSDRAQETQYFGPGTRLLVL.